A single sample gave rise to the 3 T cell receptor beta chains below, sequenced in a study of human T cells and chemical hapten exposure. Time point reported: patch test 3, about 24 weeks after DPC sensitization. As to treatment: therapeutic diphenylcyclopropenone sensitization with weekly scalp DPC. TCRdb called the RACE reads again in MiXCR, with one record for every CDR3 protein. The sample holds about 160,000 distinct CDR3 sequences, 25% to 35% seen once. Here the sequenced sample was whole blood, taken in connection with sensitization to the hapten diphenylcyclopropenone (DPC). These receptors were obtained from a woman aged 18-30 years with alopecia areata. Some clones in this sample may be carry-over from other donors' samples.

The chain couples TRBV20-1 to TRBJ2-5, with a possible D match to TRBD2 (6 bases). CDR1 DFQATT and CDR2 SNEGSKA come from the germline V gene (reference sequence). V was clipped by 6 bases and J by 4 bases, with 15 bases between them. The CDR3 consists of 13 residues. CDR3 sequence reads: CSAGGALVETQYF. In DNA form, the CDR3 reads TGCAGTGCGGGCGGGGCGCTAGTAGAGACCCAGTACTTC.

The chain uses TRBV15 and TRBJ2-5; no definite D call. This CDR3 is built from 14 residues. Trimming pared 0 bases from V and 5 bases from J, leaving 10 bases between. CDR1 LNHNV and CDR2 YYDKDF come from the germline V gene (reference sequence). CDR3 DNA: TGTGCCACCAGCAGAGATCACAATGCTGAGACCCAGTACTTC. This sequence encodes CATSRDHNAETQYF.

The CDR3 protein is CASSFLQGARDEQYF. The DNA for the CDR3 is TGTGCCAGCAGTTTCTTACAGGGGGCGAGGGACGAGCAGTACTTC. V is TRBV28 and J is TRBJ2-7; 9 positions match TRBD1. The V and J ends lost 3 bases and 5 bases, in that order; junction bases with no gene match: 8. Per the germline V gene, CDR1 is MDHEN and CDR2 is SYDVKM. This CDR3 region has 15 residues.